This passage covers 19 T cell receptor beta chains from one sample sequenced in a study of molecular identifiers for immune sequencing clone quantification. TCRdb passed the PCR reads through MiXCR, listing each CDR3 protein once. The sample carries 400,000 to 600,000 distinct CDR3 sequences, around 23% recorded once. The sample comprised naive CD8+ T cells from blood, with Jurkat cell RNA spiked in. Described subset: FACS-sorted CD8+CD4-CCR7+CD45RA+ naive T cells. These receptors were taken from a human donor in good health. Some libraries in this study had Jurkat cell RNA spiked in.

The genes are TRBV6-2 or TRBV6-3 and TRBJ2-2; 7 positions agree with TRBD1. V lost 6 bases to trimming and J lost 5 bases; unmatched junction nucleotides: 9. CDR1 is MNHEY and CDR2 is SVGEGT in the germline V gene. The CDR3 runs to 15 residues. The CDR3 DNA is TGTGCCAGCAGGGGAACAGGGGATTATACCGGGGAGCTGTTTTTT. Its translation is CASRGTGDYTGELFF.

DNA for the CDR3: TGCACCAGCAGCCCCGGGGGGGGATACGAGCAGTACTTC. It codes for CTSSPGGGYEQYF. The genes are TRBV1 and TRBJ2-7; the table's TRBD2 call for D was not verified on the DNA. TRBV1 is given as a pseudogene. CDR3 size: 13 residues.

About this clonotype itself: One end of the junction is discordant with germline, which a read error may explain. The CDR3, as DNA: TGTGCCAGCAGTTTAGACAGGACCTACGAGCAGTCCTTC. Translated, it gives CASSLDRTYEQSF. The V and J genes are TRBV6-5 and TRBJ2-7; a possible D gene is TRBD1 (6 bases). The CDR3 extends over 13 amino acids. Germline V lookup: CDR1 MNHEY, CDR2 SVGAGI.

This clonotype showed up many times. The genes are TRBV20-1 and TRBJ2-7; TRBD1 is a possible D gene (5 bases). Trimming took 0 bases from V and 3 from J, leaving 12 bases between them. Germline assignment: CDR1 DFQATT and CDR2 SNEGSKA (reference sequence). There are 14 residues in the CDR3. Written as DNA, the CDR3 is TGCAGTGCTAGAGATTCTGCAGGGTACTACGAGCAGTACTTC. As protein: CSARDSAGYYEQYF.

Points on this clonotype: At one boundary the junction diverges from the germline segment, which might be a read error. The genes are TRBV2 and TRBJ2-7; 8 bases match TRBD2. Germline V gene sequence: CDR1 SNHLY, CDR2 FYNNEI. This CDR3 region has 18 residues. CDR3 loop: CASSVSSGGDGSSYEQNF. CDR3 nucleotides: TGTGCCAGCAGTGTATCGAGCGGGGGAGACGGTAGCTCCTACGAGCAGAACTTC. Filled out from reference TRBV2 and TRBJ2-7, the complete variable domain reads EPEVTQTPSHQVTQMGQEVILRCVPISNHLYFYWYRQILGQKVEFLVSFYNNEISEKSEIFDDQFSVERPDGSNFTLKIRSTKLEDSAMYFCASSVSSGGDGSSYEQNFGPGTRLTVT.

This clonotype has ten or more counts. J is TRBJ2-7 and V is TRBV28; D is undetermined. The CDR3 contains 13 residues. CDR1 and CDR2 from the germline V gene are MDHEN and SYDVKM. The V end lost 6 bases, the J end lost 3 bases, and 12 bases lay between the germline ends. The CDR3 sequence is CASSSRRNYEQYF. The CDR3, as DNA: TGTGCCAGCAGCTCCCGCAGGAACTACGAGCAGTACTTC.

The chain couples TRBV4-3 to TRBJ2-3; TRBD1 might be the D (6 bases). The V and J ends lost 0 bases and 9 bases respectively, with 19 bases between them. In germline, CDR1 is LGHNA, CDR2 YSLEER. The CDR3 is made up of 16 amino acids. The CDR3 sequence is CASSQDVGGRLGTQYF. For the CDR3, the DNA is TGCGCCAGCAGCCAAGATGTTGGGGGCCGCTTGGGGACGCAGTATTTT.

This chain connects TRBV2 to TRBJ1-1; the D is unclear. This CDR3 contains 14 residues. V was cut by 2 bases and J by 1 base, with 8 bases left in between. The germline CDR1 and CDR2 sequences are SNHLY and FYNNEI. The CDR3 loop is CASSEYMTNTEAFF. CDR3 bases: TGTGCCAGCAGTGAATACATGACGAACACTGAAGCTTTCTTT.

This clonotype was counted at least ten times. The gene calls are TRBV5-1 and TRBJ2-7; D uncertain. V dropped 4 bases and J dropped 5 bases, with 13 bases sitting between them. The V gene's germline CDR1 is SGHRS and CDR2 YFSETQ. This CDR3 region has 13 residues. The CDR3 region has the DNA TGCGCCAGCAGCCCCGGGCCACCAAACGAGCAGTACTTC. It yields the protein CASSPGPPNEQYF.

The genes are TRBV7-2 and TRBJ2-7, with D perhaps being TRBD1 or TRBD2 (6 bases each). This CDR3 is built from 15 residues. Germline V gene lookup returns CDR1 SGHTA and CDR2 FQGNSA. Trimming left V 3 bases short and J 1 base short, with 13 bases between. DNA for the CDR3: TGTGCCAGCAGCTTTGGAACAGGGACTTCCTACGAGCAGTACTTC. Its translation is CASSFGTGTSYEQYF.

This chain links TRBV7-2 with TRBJ1-3; 7 nucleotides agree with TRBD1. CDR1 and CDR2 from the germline V gene are SGHTA and FQGNSA. This CDR3 is 17 amino acids long. Unmatched junction bases numbered 6, after V lost 0 bases and J lost 1 base. The CDR3 DNA follows: TGTGCCAGCAGCTTAGCGCAAGGGGGCGGATCTGGAAACACCATATATTTT. Translating gives CASSLAQGGGSGNTIYF.

This clonotype appeared a few times. The rearrangement links TRBV27 to TRBJ2-7; 15 positions agree with TRBD2. Looked up from germline, CDR1 is MNHEY and CDR2 is SMNVEV (reference sequence). V lost 4 bases and J lost 6; bases outside the gene matches: 4. The CDR3 sequence is 15 residues long. The DNA for the CDR3 is TGTGCCAGCAGTTACGGACTAGCGGGGGGGGTCGAGCAGTACTTC. Protein: CASSYGLAGGVEQYF.

Ten or more counts support this clonotype. V usage is TRBV14 and J usage is TRBJ2-3; a weak D match, TRBD2 (5 bases). Between the trimmed V and J ends, which lost 4 bases and 0 bases, there was a span of 11 bases. Germline lookup yields CDR1 SGHDN and CDR2 FVKESK. The CDR3 length is 15 residues. The CDR3 sequence: CASSPLGSSTDTQYF. Here the CDR3 DNA reads TGTGCCAGCAGCCCCCTGGGGAGTAGCACAGATACGCAGTATTTT.

V and J are TRBV5-6 and TRBJ1-4; possibly TRBD1 for D (6 bases). The CDR3 runs 17 residues. Germline loops: CDR1 SGHDT, CDR2 YYEEEE. V was trimmed by 0 bases and J by 3 bases, leaving 15 bases between them. The CDR3 loop is CASSLGPSTGSNEKLFF. CDR3 bases: TGTGCCAGCAGCTTGGGCCCCTCGACAGGATCTAATGAAAAACTGTTTTTT.

Regarding this clonotype: A much larger clone lies a single base off, so this may be a read error. The chain carries TRBV11-2 and TRBJ2-6, with 7 positions matching TRBD2. CDR1 is SGHAT and CDR2 is FQNNGV in the germline V gene. This CDR3 comprises 14 residues. J was trimmed by 8 bases and V by 1 base; bases with no gene match: 2. The CDR3 nucleotides are TGTGCCAGCAGCTTAGGAAGCGGGACCAACGTCCTGACTTTC. Amino acids: CASSLGSGTNVLTF.

This chain joins TRBV12-5 and TRBJ1-5; D is undetermined. The V end lost 1 base, the J end lost 10 bases, and 14 bases lay between the germline ends. Germline assignment: CDR1 LGHNT and CDR2 FRNRAP. The CDR3 runs to 14 residues. CDR3 sequence reads: CASGLEGSVHPQHF. In DNA, the CDR3 is TGTGCTAGTGGTTTGGAGGGTTCGGTTCACCCCCAGCATTTT.

The rearrangement links TRBV19 to TRBJ2-7; 8 bases align to TRBD1. The CDR3 loop spans 15 amino acids. The germline V gene has CDR1 LNHDA and CDR2 SQIVND (reference sequence). The trim removed 5 bases at V and 2 bases at J, leaving 8 bases unmatched. The CDR3 here is CASSAAGGSTYEQYF. CDR3 nucleotides: TGTGCCAGTAGTGCAGCAGGGGGCTCGACCTACGAGCAGTACTTC. Complete variable domain (other parts from reference TRBV19 and TRBJ2-7): DGGITQSPKYLFRKEGQNVTLSCEQNLNHDAMYWYRQDPGQGLRLIYYSQIVNDFQKGDIAEGYSVSREKKESFPLTVTSAQKNPTAFYLCASSAAGGSTYEQYFGPGTRLTVT.

This clonotype appeared many times. CDR3 in amino acids: CASTLAGSSYNEQFF. As DNA, the CDR3 is TGTGCCAGTACCCTGGCGGGGAGCTCCTACAATGAGCAGTTCTTC. The chain uses TRBV19 and TRBJ2-1, with a possible D match to TRBD2 (6 bases). The germline V gene encodes CDR1 LNHDA and CDR2 SQIVND (reference sequence). V was pared by 7 bases and J by 0 bases, with 13 bases between. This CDR3 spans 15 amino acids.

This clonotype was detected only a few times. The rearrangement links TRBV27 to TRBJ2-2; D possibly matches TRBD1 or TRBD2 (5 bases each). V was trimmed by 3 bases and J by 7 bases, leaving 12 bases between them. The CDR3 runs 14 residues. Germline CDR1 MNHEY, CDR2 SMNVEV (reference sequence). CDR3 residues: CASSFSGLSGELFF. DNA of the CDR3: TGTGCCAGCAGTTTTTCGGGGCTCAGCGGGGAGCTGTTTTTT.